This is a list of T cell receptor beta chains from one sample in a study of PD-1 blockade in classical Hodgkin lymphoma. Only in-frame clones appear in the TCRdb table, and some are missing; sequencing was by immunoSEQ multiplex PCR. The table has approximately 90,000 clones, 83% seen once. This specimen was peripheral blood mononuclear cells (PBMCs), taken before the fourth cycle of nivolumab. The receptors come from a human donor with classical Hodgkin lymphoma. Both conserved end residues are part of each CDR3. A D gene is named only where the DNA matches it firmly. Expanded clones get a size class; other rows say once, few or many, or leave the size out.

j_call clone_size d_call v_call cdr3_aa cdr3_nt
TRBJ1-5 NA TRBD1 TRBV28 CASSLLTGGTQPQHF TGTGCCAGCAGTTTACTGACAGGGGGCACTCAGCCCCAGCATTTT
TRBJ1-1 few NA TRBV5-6 CASSSRGEYTEAFF TGTGCCAGCAGCTCACGGGGGGAGTACACTGAAGCTTTCTTT
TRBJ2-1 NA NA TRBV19 CASSIAQGEQFF TGTGCCAGTAGTATAGCGCAAGGGGAGCAGTTCTTC
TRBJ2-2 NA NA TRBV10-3 CAISDLTHTGELFF TGTGCCATCAGTGACCTGACGCACACCGGGGAGCTGTTTTTT
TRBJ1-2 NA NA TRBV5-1 CASSIDSARSYGYTF TGCGCCAGCAGCATCGACTCAGCCCGCTCCTATGGCTACACCTTC
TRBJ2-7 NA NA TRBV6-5 CASRPLGSGSYEQYF TGTGCCAGCAGGCCCCTCGGTAGCGGATCCTACGAGCAGTACTTC
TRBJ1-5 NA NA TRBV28 CASTMRLGQPQHF TGTGCCAGCACCATGAGGTTGGGTCAGCCCCAGCATTTT
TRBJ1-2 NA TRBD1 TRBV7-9 CASSLGQGNYGYTF TGTGCCAGCAGCCTCGGACAGGGGAACTATGGCTACACCTTC
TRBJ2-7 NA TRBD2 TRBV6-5 CASSPEREGLYEQYF TGTGCCAGCAGTCCCGAGCGGGAGGGCCTCTACGAGCAGTACTTC
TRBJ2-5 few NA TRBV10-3 CATGRGETQYF TGTGCCACAGGCAGGGGAGAGACCCAGTACTTC
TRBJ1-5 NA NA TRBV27 CASSLGGTGQPQHF TGTGCCAGCAGTTTAGGAGGGACGGGGCAGCCCCAGCATTTT
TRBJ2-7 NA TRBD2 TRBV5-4 CASSPNRGGYEQYF TGTGCCAGCAGCCCTAACCGGGGGGGCTACGAGCAGTACTTC
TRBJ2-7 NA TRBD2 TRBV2 CASISGITYEQYF TGTGCCAGCATCAGCGGGATTACCTACGAGCAGTACTTC
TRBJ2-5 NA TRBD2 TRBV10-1 CASSPTSGNAGETQYF TGCGCCAGCAGTCCGACTAGCGGGAACGCTGGAGAGACCCAGTACTTC
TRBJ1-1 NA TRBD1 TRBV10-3 CASRQGAQTEAFF TGTGCCAGTCGACAGGGGGCGCAGACTGAAGCTTTCTTT
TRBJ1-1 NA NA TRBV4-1 CASSQKAAANTEAFF TGCGCCAGCAGCCAAAAGGCCGCGGCGAACACTGAAGCTTTCTTT
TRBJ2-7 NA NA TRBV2 CASTLELTTYEQYF TGTGCCAGCACCCTTGAGCTAACCACCTACGAGCAGTACTTC
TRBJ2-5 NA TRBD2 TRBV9 CASSPARLAGGLLETQYF TGTGCCAGCAGCCCCGCCCGATTAGCGGGAGGGCTCTTAGAGACCCAGTACTTC
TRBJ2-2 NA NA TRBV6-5 CASTVGLAYTGELFF TGTGCCAGCACCGTCGGGCTAGCGTACACCGGGGAGCTGTTTTTT
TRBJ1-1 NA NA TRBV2 CASSERGGTWNTEAFF TGTGCCAGCAGTGAGAGAGGAGGGACGTGGAACACTGAAGCTTTCTTT
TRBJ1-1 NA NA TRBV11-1 CASSLAIGQLYEAFF TGTGCCAGCAGCTTAGCGATTGGACAGCTGTATGAAGCTTTCTTT
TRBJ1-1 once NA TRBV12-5 CASGLGWVAEAFF TGTGCTAGTGGCCTGGGGTGGGTTGCTGAAGCTTTCTTT
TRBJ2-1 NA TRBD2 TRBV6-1 CASSDSGRGVFRYNEQFF TGTGCCAGCAGTGATAGCGGGAGGGGGGTGTTCCGTTACAATGAGCAGTTCTTC
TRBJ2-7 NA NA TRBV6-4 CASSDDSKSSYEQYF TGTGCCAGCAGTGACGACAGCAAGAGCTCCTACGAGCAGTACTTC
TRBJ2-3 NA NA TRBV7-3 CASSFSGTTDTQYF TGTGCCAGCAGCTTTAGCGGAACCACAGATACGCAGTATTTT
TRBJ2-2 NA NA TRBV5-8 CASSLGVVPGELFF TGTGCCAGCAGCTTGGGGGTAGTTCCCGGGGAGCTGTTTTTT
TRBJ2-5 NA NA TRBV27 CASSFWGEETQYF TGTGCCAGCAGTTTCTGGGGTGAGGAGACCCAGTACTTC
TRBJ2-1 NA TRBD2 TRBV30 CAWSGSGTSGRGSYNEQFF TGTGCCTGGAGTGGATCCGGGACTAGCGGGAGAGGCTCCTACAATGAGCAGTTCTTC
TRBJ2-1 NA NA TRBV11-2 CASYPAVSSYNEQFF TGTGCCAGTTACCCAGCGGTTAGCTCCTACAATGAGCAGTTCTTC
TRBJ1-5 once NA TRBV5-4 CASSDGTLEPQHF TGTGCCAGCAGCGACGGGACCCTCGAACCCCAGCATTTT
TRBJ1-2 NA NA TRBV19 CASSIGGYYGYTF TGTGCCAGTAGTATCGGGGGGTACTATGGCTACACCTTC
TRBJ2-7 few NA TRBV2 CASSTLEVEQYF TGTGCCAGCAGTACATTGGAAGTCGAGCAGTACTTC
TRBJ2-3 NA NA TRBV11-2 CASSHPGGGYTQYF TGTGCCAGCAGCCACCCTGGGGGGGGCTATACGCAGTATTTT
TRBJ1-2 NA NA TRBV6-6 CASTKGDGYTF TGTGCCAGCACCAAAGGGGATGGCTACACCTTC
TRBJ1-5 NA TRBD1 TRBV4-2 CASSQEDRVEQPQHF TGTGCCAGCAGCCAGGAGGACAGGGTGGAGCAGCCCCAGCATTTT
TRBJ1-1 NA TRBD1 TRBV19 CASRGDRGGLAFF TGTGCCAGTAGGGGAGACAGGGGAGGTCTCGCTTTCTTT
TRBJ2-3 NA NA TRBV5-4 CASSLAVGSTDTQYF TGTGCCAGCAGCTTGGCCGTCGGGAGCACAGATACGCAGTATTTT
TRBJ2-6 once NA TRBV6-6 CASSSYAVSGANVLTF TGTGCCAGCAGTTCCTATGCCGTCTCTGGGGCCAACGTCCTGACTTTC
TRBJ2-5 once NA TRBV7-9 CASSLGGGYQETQYF TGTGCCAGCAGCTTGGGTGGAGGGTACCAAGAGACCCAGTACTTC
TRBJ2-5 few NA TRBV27 CASSFDGTNPYQETQYF TGTGCCAGCAGTTTCGACGGGACCAATCCATACCAAGAGACCCAGTACTTC
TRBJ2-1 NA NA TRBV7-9 CASSSWREREQFF TGTGCCAGCAGTTCATGGAGAGAACGCGAGCAGTTCTTC
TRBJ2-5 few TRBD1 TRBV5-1 CASSKTGGLGETQYF TGCGCCAGCAGCAAGACAGGGGGCCTCGGAGAGACCCAGTACTTC
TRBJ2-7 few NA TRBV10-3 CAISGEGYEQYF TGTGCCATCAGTGGAGAGGGGTACGAGCAGTACTTC
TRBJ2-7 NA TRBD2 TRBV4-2 CASSLRPGLAGDQTYEQYF TGTGCCAGCAGCCTTAGACCGGGACTAGCGGGAGACCAAACCTACGAGCAGTACTTC
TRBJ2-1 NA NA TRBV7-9 CASSFRQSYNEQFF TGTGCCAGCAGCTTTCGACAGAGTTACAATGAGCAGTTCTTC
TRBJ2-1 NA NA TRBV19 CASSIGVSVNEQFF TGTGCCAGTAGTATAGGGGTTAGCGTCAATGAGCAGTTCTTC
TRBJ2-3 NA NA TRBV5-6 CASSYDRSLTDTQYF TGTGCCAGCAGTTACGACAGGTCCCTCACAGATACGCAGTATTTT
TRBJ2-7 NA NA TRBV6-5 CASSYSRDSEQYF TGTGCCAGCAGTTACTCCCGGGACTCCGAGCAGTACTTC
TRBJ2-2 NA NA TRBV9 CASSVGIAVYNTGELFF TGTGCCAGCAGCGTAGGCATTGCGGTATACAACACCGGGGAGCTGTTTTTT
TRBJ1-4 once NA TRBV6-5 CASSYRAMPNEKLFF TGTGCCAGCAGTTACAGGGCCATGCCTAATGAAAAACTGTTTTTT
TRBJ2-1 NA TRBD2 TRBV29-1 CSVRGLAGGPFYNEQFF TGCAGCGTTCGAGGGCTCGCGGGAGGGCCCTTTTACAATGAGCAGTTCTTC
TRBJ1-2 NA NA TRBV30 CAWSPGYYGYTF TGTGCCTGGAGTCCCGGGTACTATGGCTACACCTTC
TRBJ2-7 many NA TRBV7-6 CASSPAPVRSGYEQYF TGTGCCAGCAGCCCCGCCCCCGTCAGGTCGGGTTACGAGCAGTACTTC
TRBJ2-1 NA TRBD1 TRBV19 CASSMFRGNEQFF TGTGCCAGTAGTATGTTCAGGGGGAATGAGCAGTTCTTC
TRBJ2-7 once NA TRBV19 CASSYAGTGTYEQYF TGTGCCAGTAGTTATGCGGGAACAGGGACCTACGAGCAGTACTTC
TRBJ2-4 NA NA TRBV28 CASSPGALGGKNIQYF TGTGCCAGCAGTCCCGGGGCTTTGGGGGGCAAAAACATTCAGTACTTC
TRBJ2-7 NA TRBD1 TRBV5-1 CASSGSTGVIYEQYF TGCGCCAGCAGCGGCTCTACAGGGGTCATCTACGAGCAGTACTTC
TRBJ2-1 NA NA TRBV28 CASIPGGPRRREQFF TGTGCCAGCATCCCTGGAGGACCCAGACGAAGGGAGCAGTTCTTC
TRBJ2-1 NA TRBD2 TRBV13 CASSDGLAGSYNEQFF TGTGCCAGCAGCGACGGACTAGCGGGATCGTACAATGAGCAGTTCTTC
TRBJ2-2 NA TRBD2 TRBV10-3 CAISGTSVGELFF TGTGCCATCAGCGGGACTAGCGTTGGGGAGCTGTTTTTT